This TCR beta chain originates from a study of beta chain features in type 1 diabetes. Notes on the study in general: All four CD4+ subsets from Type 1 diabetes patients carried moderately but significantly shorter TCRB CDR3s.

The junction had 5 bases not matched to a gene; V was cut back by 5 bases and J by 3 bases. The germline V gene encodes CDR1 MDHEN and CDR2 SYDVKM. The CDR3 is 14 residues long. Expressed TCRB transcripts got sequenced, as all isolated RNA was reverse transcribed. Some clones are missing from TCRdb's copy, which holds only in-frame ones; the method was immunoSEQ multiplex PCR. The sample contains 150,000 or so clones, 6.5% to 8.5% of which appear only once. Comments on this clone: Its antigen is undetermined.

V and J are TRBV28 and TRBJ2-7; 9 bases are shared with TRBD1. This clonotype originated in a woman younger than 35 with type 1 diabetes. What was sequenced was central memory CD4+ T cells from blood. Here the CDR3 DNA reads TGTGCCAGCAGTCTGACGACAGGGGGCTACGAGCAGTACTTC. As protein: CASSLTTGGYEQYF.